Listed here is a single T cell receptor beta chain. What it recognizes is unknown. Peripheral blood was drawn, about 9.1 milliliters per donor. The source of the sample is a study of blood T cells in healthy people across ages. Looking at the study overall: Researchers report that template switching captured about one barcoded beta molecule per two T cells. Findings and caveats of the study: Long-lived donors carried more naive CD4+ cells and greater diversity than aged donors. Strong correlation existed between TCR beta diversity and naive T cell percentage.

A sample-barcoded 5' primer and a J-beta primer mix were used in a second PCR of roughly 7 to 12 cycles. TCRdb used MiXCR to reprocess the 5' RACE reads, holding one entry per CDR3 protein. The table shows about 680,000 distinct CDR3 sequences, with about 52% occurring only once. The TCR sequence derives from an older woman in good health. The sequencing input was blood.

In DNA, the CDR3 is TGCAGTGCCCCTCGACTAGCGGGAGAGACAGATACGCAGTATTTT. Translating gives CSAPRLAGETDTQYF. The chain has TRBV20-1 and TRBJ2-3, with 12 bases matching TRBD2. V gave up 6 bases and J gave up 3 bases; unmatched junction bases: 7. Germline-derived CDR1 and CDR2 are DFQATT and SNEGSKA (reference sequence). The CDR3 covers 15 residues.